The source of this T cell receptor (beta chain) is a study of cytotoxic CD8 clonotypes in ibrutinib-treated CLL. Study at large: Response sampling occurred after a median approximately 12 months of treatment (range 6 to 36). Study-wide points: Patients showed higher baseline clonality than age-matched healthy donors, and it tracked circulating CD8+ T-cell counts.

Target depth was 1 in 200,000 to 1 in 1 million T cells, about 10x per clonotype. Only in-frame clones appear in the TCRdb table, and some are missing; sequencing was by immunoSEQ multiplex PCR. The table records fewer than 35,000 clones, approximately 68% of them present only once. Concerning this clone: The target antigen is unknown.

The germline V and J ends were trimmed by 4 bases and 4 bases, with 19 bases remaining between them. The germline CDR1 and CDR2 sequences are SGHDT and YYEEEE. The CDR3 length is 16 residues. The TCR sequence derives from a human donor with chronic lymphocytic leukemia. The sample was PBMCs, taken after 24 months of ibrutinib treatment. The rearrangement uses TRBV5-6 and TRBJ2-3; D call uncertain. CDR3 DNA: TGTGCCAGCAGCCCTCCCGGGTATGCGGTCGCAGATACGCAGTATTTT. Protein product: CASSPPGYAVADTQYF.